These 13 T cell receptor beta chains share one sample of origin, sequenced in a study of beta chain features in type 1 diabetes. Since all of the isolated RNA was reverse transcribed, expressed TCRB transcripts were what got sequenced. TCRdb keeps only in-frame clones here, not all; method: immunoSEQ multiplex PCR. This sample yields around 300,000 clones, of which approximately 15% are seen a single time; approximately 0.015% belongs to the top ten. These TCRs' antigens remain unknown. Study outcomes and limitations: Moderately but significantly shorter TCRB CDR3s were found in Type 1 diabetes patients in all four CD4+ subsets.

The sample consisted of naive CD4+ T cells from blood. The origin of the receptors is a man between 18 and 29 years old with type 1 diabetes.

This clone was counted only a few times. J is TRBJ1-5 and V is TRBV25-1; tentative D call: TRBD1 (5 bases). V gave up 3 bases and J gave up 11 bases, with 14 bases separating them. Germline assignment: CDR1 MGHDK and CDR2 SYGVNS. CDR3 size: 13 residues. The CDR3 sequence is CASSEGGVVAQHF. CDR3 bases: TGTGCCAGCAGTGAGGGGGGGGTAGTGGCCCAGCATTTT.

This clone was detected a few times. The chain is built from TRBV4-1 and TRBJ1-1; 9 nucleotides align to TRBD1. CDR1 is MGHRA, CDR2 YSYEKL, per germline. The CDR3 sequence is 15 residues long. With 4 bases clipped from V and 5 bases from J, the junction kept 8 bases outside the gene matches. DNA of the CDR3: TGCGCCAGCAGCCTAGAGGGGACAGGGTATACTGAAGCTTTCTTT. Its translation: CASSLEGTGYTEAFF.

This clone was found a few times. V and J are TRBV14 and TRBJ2-5, with 14 bases that match TRBD2. The length of the CDR3 is 14 residues. The germline V gene encodes CDR1 SGHDN and CDR2 FVKESK. With 4 bases clipped from V and 7 bases from J, the junction kept 2 bases outside the gene matches. CDR3 in DNA: TGTGCCAGCAGCCGGGGGACTAGCGGGAGGACCCAGTACTTC. This codes for CASSRGTSGRTQYF.

This clone was counted between two and nine times. This rearrangement joins TRBV28 to TRBJ1-2; D is uncertain. The germline CDR1 and CDR2 sequences are MDHEN and SYDVKM. Between the trimmed V and J ends, which lost 5 bases and 1 base, there was a span of 8 bases. The CDR3 totals 13 residues. The CDR3, as DNA: TGTGCCAGCAGTATGACTGATAACTATGGCTACACCTTC. Its translation: CASSMTDNYGYTF.

The V gene is TRBV5-1, the J gene TRBJ1-1; 7 nucleotides line up with TRBD1. The CDR3 loop spans 13 amino acids. V gave up 7 bases and J gave up 1 base; unmatched junction bases: 4. Germline V CDR1 and CDR2: SGHRS, YFSETQ. CDR3 in DNA: TGCGCCAGCCACGGACAGGCGAACACTGAAGCTTTCTTT. This encodes CASHGQANTEAFF.

This clone was detected a few times. The chain uses TRBV5-6 and TRBJ2-3; D gene uncertain. Germline CDR1 and CDR2: SGHDT and YYEEEE. V was trimmed by 3 bases and J by 1 base, leaving 9 bases between them. CDR3 length: 14 residues. The CDR3 region has the DNA TGTGCCAGCAGCTCGGTAGCAGGCACAGATACGCAGTATTTT. Translated: CASSSVAGTDTQYF. The entire variable domain, with the rest obtained from reference TRBV5-6 and TRBJ2-3, is as follows: DAGVTQSPTHLIKTRGQQVTLRCSPKSGHDTVSWYQQALGQGPQFIFQYYEEEERQRGNFPDRFSGHQFPNYSSELNVNALLLGDSALYLCASSSVAGTDTQYFGPGTRLTVL.

CDR3 loop: CASGLKEDTEAFF. The CDR3 DNA follows: TGTGCTAGTGGTTTGAAAGAGGACACTGAAGCTTTCTTT. This chain links TRBV12-5 with TRBJ1-1; D remains ambiguous. The ends were cut back, 2 bases at V and 3 bases at J, with 7 bases in the middle. Germline loops: CDR1 LGHNT, CDR2 FRNRAP. This CDR3 is built from 13 residues.

This clone occurred once. This chain links TRBV7-2 with TRBJ1-2; 8 nucleotides align to TRBD1. Trimming took 5 bases from V and 7 from J; bases not matched to a gene: 9. Per germline, CDR1 SGHTA and CDR2 FQGNSA. The CDR3 length is 14 residues. CDR3 nucleotides: TGTGCCAGCAGCCAAAATCCCCAGGGGGCTGGCTACACCTTC. This encodes CASSQNPQGAGYTF. Filled out from reference TRBV7-2 and TRBJ1-2, the complete variable domain reads GAGVSQSPSNKVTEKGKDVELRCDPISGHTALYWYRQSLGQGLEFLIYFQGNSAPDKSGLPSDRFSAERTGGSVSTLTIQRTQQEDSAVYLCASSQNPQGAGYTFGSGTRLTVV.

The chain couples TRBV9 to TRBJ2-2; 7 nucleotides agree with TRBD2. Per the germline V gene, CDR1 is SGDLS and CDR2 is YYNGEE. With 6 bases clipped from V and 6 bases from J, the junction kept 11 bases outside the gene matches. This CDR3 spans 15 amino acids. The CDR3 reads CASTRLGGGSGELFF. The DNA of the CDR3 is TGTGCCAGCACCCGACTGGGGGGAGGGTCCGGGGAGCTGTTTTTT.

This clone came up a few times. The chain carries TRBV2 and TRBJ1-2; perhaps TRBD1 as D (6 bases). Between the trimmed V and J ends, which lost 7 bases and 7 bases, there was a span of 16 bases. Per germline, CDR1 SNHLY and CDR2 FYNNEI. The CDR3 has 13 residues. Written as DNA, the CDR3 is TGTGCCAGCACAGACAGGATACCTACTGGCTACACCTTC. Its translation is CASTDRIPTGYTF.

In this sample, this clone turned up a few times. This sequence joins TRBV6-6 and TRBJ2-2, with D possibly TRBD2 on 5 matching bases. CDR1 MNHNY and CDR2 SVGAGI come from the germline V gene (reference sequence). Trimming cost V 8 bases and J 3 bases, with 13 bases left between them. CDR3 size: 14 residues. The CDR3 region has the DNA TGTGCCAGCGAGAATAGCGATGACACCGGGGAGCTGTTTTTT. Translated, it gives CASENSDDTGELFF.

This clone has only a few counts. The rearrangement joins TRBV27 to TRBJ2-4; unclear D gene. CDR3 size: 14 residues. Germline CDR1 MNHEY, CDR2 SMNVEV (reference sequence). Trimming left V 0 bases short and J 0 bases short, with 3 bases between. The CDR3 coding sequence is TGTGCCAGCAGTTTATCGAGAGCCAAAAACATTCAGTACTTC. The encoded protein is CASSLSRAKNIQYF.

This clone occurred a few times. The chain carries TRBV29-1 and TRBJ2-5, with D possibly matching TRBD2 (5 bases). Germline CDR1 SQVTM, CDR2 ANQGSEA. This CDR3 has 16 amino acids. V was cut by 6 bases and J by 5 bases, with 25 bases left in between. The CDR3 region has the DNA TGCAGCGTATTGAAGCGGAATACCAATCTGAACGAGACCCAGTACTTC. It codes for CSVLKRNTNLNETQYF.